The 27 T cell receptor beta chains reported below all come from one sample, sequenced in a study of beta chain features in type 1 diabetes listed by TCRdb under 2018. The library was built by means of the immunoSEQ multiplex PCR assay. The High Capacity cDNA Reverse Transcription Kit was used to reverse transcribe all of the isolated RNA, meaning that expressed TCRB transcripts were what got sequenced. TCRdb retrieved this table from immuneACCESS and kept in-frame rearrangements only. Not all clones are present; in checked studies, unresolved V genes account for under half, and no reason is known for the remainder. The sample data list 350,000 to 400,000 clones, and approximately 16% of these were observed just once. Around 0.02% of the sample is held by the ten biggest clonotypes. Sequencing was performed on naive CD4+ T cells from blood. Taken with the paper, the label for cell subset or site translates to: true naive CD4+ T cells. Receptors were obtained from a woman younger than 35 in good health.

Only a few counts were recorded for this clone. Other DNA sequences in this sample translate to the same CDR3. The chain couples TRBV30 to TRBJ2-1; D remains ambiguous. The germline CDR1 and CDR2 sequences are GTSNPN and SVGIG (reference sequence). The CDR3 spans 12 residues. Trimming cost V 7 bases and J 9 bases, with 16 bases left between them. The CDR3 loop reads CALVPRSGEQFF. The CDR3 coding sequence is TGTGCCTTGGTCCCGCGAAGTGGTGAGCAGTTCTTC. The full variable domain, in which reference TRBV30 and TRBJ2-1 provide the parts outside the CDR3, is SQTIHQWPATLVQPVGSPLSLECTVEGTSNPNLYWYRQAAGRGLQLLFYSVGIGQISSEVPQNLSASRPQDRQFILSSKKLLLSDSGFYLCALVPRSGEQFFGPGTRLTVL.

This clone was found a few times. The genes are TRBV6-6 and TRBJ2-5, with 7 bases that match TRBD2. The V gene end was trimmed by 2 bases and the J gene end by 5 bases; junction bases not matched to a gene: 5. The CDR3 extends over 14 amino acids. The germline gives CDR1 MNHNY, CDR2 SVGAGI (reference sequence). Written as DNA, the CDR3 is TGTGCCAGCAGTTACGGGGGGAGGGAGGAGACCCAGTACTTC. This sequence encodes CASSYGGREETQYF.

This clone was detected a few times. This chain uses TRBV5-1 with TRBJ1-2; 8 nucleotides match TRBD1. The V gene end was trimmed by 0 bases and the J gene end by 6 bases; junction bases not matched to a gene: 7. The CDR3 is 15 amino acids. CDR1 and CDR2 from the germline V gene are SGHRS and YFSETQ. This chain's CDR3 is CASSLVGQGFDGYTF. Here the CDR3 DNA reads TGCGCCAGCAGCTTGGTAGGACAGGGATTTGATGGCTACACCTTC.

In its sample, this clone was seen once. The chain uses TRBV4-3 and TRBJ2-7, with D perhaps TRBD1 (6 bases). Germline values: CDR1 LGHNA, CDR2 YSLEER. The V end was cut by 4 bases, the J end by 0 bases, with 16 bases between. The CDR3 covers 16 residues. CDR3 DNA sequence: TGCGCCAGCAGCCTGACCGCTGGACAGAGCTCCTACGAGCAGTACTTC. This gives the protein CASSLTAGQSSYEQYF.

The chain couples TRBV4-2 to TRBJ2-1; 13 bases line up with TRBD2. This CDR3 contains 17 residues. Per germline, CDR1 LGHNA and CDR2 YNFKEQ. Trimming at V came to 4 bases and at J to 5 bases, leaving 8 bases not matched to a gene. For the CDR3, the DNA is TGTGCCAGCAGCCTAAAAACCGGGACTAGCGGGGACAATGAGCAGTTCTTC. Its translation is CASSLKTGTSGDNEQFF.

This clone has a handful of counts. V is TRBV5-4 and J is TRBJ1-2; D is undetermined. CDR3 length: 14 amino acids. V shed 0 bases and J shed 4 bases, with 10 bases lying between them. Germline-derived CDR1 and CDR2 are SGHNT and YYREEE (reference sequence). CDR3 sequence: CASSLGAEPYGYTF. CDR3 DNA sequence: TGTGCCAGCAGCTTGGGGGCTGAACCCTATGGCTACACCTTC.

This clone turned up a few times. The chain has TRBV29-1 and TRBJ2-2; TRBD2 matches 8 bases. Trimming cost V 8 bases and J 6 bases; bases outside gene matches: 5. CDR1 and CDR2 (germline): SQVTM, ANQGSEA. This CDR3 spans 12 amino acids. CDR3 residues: CSSRGGSGELFF. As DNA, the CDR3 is TGCAGCTCCCGGGGGGGTTCCGGGGAGCTGTTTTTT.

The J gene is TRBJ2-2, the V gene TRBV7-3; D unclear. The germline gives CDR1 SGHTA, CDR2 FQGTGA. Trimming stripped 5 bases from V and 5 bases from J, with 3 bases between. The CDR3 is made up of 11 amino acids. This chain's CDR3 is CASSLTGELFF. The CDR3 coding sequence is TGTGCCAGCAGCCTTACCGGGGAGCTGTTTTTT.

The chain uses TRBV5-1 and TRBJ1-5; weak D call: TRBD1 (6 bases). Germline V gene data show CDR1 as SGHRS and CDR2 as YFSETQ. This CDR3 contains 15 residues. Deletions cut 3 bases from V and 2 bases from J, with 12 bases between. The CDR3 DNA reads TGCGCCAGCAGCTCGGCAGGGGACGGCAATCAGCCCCAGCATTTT. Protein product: CASSSAGDGNQPQHF.

CDR3 DNA sequence: TGTGCCTGGAGTAGGCGGGAGAAGGGGCCCCAGCATTTT. Translation gives CAWSRREKGPQHF. V and J are TRBV30 and TRBJ1-5; the D is unclear. This CDR3 is 13 amino acids long. Germline V gene sequence: CDR1 GTSNPN, CDR2 SVGIG (reference sequence). The V gene lost 2 bases and the J gene lost 9 bases, with 14 bases spanning the gap.

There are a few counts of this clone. Here the CDR3 DNA reads TGTGCCAGCAGTGAATCGGGTGGCTCAGCCTACGAGCAGTACTTC. This translates into CASSESGGSAYEQYF. The chain joins TRBV2 to TRBJ2-7; no clear D gene. The germline CDR1 and CDR2 sequences are SNHLY and FYNNEI. The CDR3 covers 15 residues. The ends were cut back, 2 bases at V and 2 bases at J, with 13 bases in the middle.

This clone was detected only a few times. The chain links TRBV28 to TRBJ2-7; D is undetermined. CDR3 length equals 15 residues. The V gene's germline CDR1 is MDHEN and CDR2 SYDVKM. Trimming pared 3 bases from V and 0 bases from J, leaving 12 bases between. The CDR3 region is CASSFGGTGSYEQYF. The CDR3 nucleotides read TGTGCCAGCAGTTTTGGTGGTACCGGCTCCTACGAGCAGTACTTC.

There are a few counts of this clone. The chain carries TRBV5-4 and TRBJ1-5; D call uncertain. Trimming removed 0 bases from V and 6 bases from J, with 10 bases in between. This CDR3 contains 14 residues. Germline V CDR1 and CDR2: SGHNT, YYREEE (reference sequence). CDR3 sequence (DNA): TGTGCCAGCAGCTTGGCCGGTGGAGTTCAGCCCCAGCATTTT. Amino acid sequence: CASSLAGGVQPQHF.

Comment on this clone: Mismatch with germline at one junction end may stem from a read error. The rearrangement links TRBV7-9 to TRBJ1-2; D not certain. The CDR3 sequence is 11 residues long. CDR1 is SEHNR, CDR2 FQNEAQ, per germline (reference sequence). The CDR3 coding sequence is TGTGCCAGCAGCGCAAAGACACCAGATGTCTTC. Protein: CASSAKTPDVF.

In DNA, the CDR3 is TGTGCCAGCAATTCGGGAACGGTAGCGGGAACGAGTGAGCAGTTCTTC. Amino acids: CASNSGTVAGTSEQFF. The rearrangement joins TRBV2 to TRBJ2-1, with 8 bases aligning to TRBD2. The CDR3 is 16 amino acids. V lost 7 bases, J lost 9 bases, and 17 bases stayed unmatched. The V gene's germline CDR1 is SNHLY and CDR2 FYNNEI.

CDR3 bases: TGCGCCAGCAGCCCCGCTAGAGGGGGCTCCTACAATGAGCAGTTCTTC. This encodes CASSPARGGSYNEQFF. The gene calls are TRBV5-1 and TRBJ2-1, with a possible D match to TRBD1 (6 bases). Germline CDR1 is SGHRS and CDR2 is YFSETQ. V was pared by 4 bases and J by 0 bases, with 14 bases between. This CDR3 is built from 16 residues.

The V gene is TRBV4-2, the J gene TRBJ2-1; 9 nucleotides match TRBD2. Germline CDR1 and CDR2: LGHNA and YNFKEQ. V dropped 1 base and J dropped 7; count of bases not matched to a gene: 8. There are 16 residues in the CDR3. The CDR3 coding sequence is TGTGCCAGCAGCCAAGTGGGGGGCGGGAGGGAGAATGAGCAGTTCTTC. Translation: CASSQVGGGRENEQFF.

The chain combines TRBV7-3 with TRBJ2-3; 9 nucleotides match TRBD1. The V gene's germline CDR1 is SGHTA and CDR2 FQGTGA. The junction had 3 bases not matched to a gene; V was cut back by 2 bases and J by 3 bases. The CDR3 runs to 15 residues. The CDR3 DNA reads TGTGCCAGCAGCTTAGGGACAGGGAGGACAGATACGCAGTATTTT. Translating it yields CASSLGTGRTDTQYF.

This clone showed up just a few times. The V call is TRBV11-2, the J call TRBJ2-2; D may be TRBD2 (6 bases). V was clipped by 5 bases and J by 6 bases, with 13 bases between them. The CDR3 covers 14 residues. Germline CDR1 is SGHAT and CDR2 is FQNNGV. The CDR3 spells CASSTRLVSGELFF. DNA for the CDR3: TGTGCCAGCAGCACCCGACTAGTTTCCGGGGAGCTGTTTTTT.

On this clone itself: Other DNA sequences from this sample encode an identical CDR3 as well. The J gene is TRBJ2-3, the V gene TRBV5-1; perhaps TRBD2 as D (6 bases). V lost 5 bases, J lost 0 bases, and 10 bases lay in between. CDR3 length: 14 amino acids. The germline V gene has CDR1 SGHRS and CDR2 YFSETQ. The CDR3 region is CASSSGLSTDTQYF. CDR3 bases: TGCGCCAGCAGTTCCGGACTAAGCACAGATACGCAGTATTTT.

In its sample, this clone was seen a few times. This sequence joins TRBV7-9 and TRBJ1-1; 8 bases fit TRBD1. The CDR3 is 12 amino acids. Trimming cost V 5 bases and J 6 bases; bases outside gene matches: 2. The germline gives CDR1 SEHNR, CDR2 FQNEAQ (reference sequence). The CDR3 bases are TGTGCCAGCAGCGACAGGGGCCCTGAAGCTTTCTTT. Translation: CASSDRGPEAFF.

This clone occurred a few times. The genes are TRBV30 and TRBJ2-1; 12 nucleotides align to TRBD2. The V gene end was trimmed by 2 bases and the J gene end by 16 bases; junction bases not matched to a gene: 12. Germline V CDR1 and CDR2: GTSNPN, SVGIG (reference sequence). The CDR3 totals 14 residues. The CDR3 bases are TGTGCCTGGAGTATGTCCTCTAGCGGGAGGGCCCAATTCTTC. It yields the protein CAWSMSSSGRAQFF.

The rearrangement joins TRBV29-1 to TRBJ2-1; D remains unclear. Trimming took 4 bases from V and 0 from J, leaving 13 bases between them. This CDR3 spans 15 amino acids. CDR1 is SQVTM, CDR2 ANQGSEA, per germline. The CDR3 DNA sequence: TGCAGCGTTGTGGAGAGCCCAAGCTCCTACAATGAGCAGTTCTTC. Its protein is CSVVESPSSYNEQFF.

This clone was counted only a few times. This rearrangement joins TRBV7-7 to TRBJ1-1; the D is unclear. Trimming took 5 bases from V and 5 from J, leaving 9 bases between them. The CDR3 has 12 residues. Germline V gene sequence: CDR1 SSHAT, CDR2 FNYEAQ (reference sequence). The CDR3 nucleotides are TGTGCCAGCAGCCCGGTCGGGACTGAAGCTTTCTTT. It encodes CASSPVGTEAFF.

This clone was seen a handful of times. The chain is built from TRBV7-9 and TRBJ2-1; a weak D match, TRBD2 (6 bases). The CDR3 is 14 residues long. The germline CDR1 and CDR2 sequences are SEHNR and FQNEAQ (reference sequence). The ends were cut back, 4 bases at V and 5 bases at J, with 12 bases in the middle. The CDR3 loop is CASSWDSGNNEQFF. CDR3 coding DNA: TGTGCCAGCAGCTGGGATAGCGGAAACAATGAGCAGTTCTTC.

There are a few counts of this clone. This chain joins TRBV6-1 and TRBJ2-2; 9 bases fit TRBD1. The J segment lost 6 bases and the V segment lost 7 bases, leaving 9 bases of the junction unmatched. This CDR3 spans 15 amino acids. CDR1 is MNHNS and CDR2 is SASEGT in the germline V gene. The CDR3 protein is CASTRDRAVAGELFF. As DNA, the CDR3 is TGTGCCAGCACGCGGGACAGGGCTGTAGCCGGGGAGCTGTTTTTT.

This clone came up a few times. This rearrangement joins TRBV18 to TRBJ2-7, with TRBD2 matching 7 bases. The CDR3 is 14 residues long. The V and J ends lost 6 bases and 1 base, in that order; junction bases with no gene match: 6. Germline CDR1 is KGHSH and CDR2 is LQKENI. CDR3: CASSRLLASYEQYF. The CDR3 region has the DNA TGTGCCAGCTCTCGCCTACTAGCGTCCTACGAGCAGTACTTC. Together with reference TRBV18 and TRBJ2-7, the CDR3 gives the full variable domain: NAGVMQNPRHLVRRRGQEARLRCSPMKGHSHVYWYRQLPEEGLKFMVYLQKENIIDESGMPKERFSAEFPKEGPSILRIQQVVRGDSAAYFCASSRLLASYEQYFGPGTRLTVT.